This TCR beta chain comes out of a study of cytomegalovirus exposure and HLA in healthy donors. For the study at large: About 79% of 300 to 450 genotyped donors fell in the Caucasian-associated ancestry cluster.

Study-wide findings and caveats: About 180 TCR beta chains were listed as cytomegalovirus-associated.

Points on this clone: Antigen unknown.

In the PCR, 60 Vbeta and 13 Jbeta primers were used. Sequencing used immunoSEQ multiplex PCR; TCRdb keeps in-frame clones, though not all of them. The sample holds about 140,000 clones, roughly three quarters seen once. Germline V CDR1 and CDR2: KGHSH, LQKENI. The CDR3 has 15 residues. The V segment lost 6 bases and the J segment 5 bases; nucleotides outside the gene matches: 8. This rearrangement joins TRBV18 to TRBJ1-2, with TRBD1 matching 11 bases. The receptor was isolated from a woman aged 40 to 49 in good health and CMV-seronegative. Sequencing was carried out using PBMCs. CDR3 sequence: CASSLGQGATYGYTF. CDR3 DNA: TGTGCCAGCTCCCTAGGACAGGGGGCGACTTATGGCTACACCTTC.